The rows below give T cell receptor beta chains drawn from one sample of a study of blood T cell repertoires in COVID-19. Method: immunoSEQ multiplex PCR; TCRdb's copy keeps in-frame clones and lacks some. Among about 87,000 clones listed, around four fifths were seen once. The sequenced material came from peripheral blood. Every receptor here comes from a woman between 65 and 79 years old with acute or convalescent COVID-19. Both conserved end residues are part of each CDR3.

v_gene: TRBV13; CDR3aa: CASSSGLAVRGTQYF
v_gene: TRBV4-2; CDR3aa: CASSQDGTGRRGYTF
v_gene: TRBV6-2/TRBV6-3; CDR3aa: CASSLREGQGVGETQYF
v_gene: TRBV5-1; CDR3aa: CASSLASTSGGTEAFF
v_gene: TRBV4-2; CDR3aa: CASISRGGADSGNGYTF
v_gene: TRBV2; CDR3aa: CASSERIFQVLSGNTIYF
v_gene: TRBV19; CDR3aa: CASSQRGGWDTQYF
v_gene: TRBV10-1; CDR3aa: CASSPSGGISSGYTF
v_gene: TRBV10-2; CDR3aa: CASSSRFTAPNEKLFF
v_gene: TRBV5-1; CDR3aa: CASSWSGGEDNEQFF
v_gene: TRBV9; CDR3aa: CASSGLDRGNYGYTF
v_gene: TRBV11-2; CDR3aa: CASSQGTGVRAFF
v_gene: TRBV30; CDR3aa: CAWSIQGQVDNTEAFF
v_gene: TRBV18; CDR3aa: CASSWGQSSYEQYF
v_gene: TRBV30; CDR3aa: CAGRDWRTDTQYF
v_gene: TRBV11-2; CDR3aa: CASSLWGYTEAFF
v_gene: TRBV18; CDR3aa: CASSQTGGDSPLHF
v_gene: TRBV18; CDR3aa: CASSPWTGNTDTQYF
v_gene: TRBV7-9; CDR3aa: CASSPPRLSNYGYTF
v_gene: TRBV7-8; CDR3aa: CASSLVQGQETQYF
v_gene: TRBV15; CDR3aa: CATSSGAGQVIQPHTEAFF
v_gene: TRBV29-1; CDR3aa: CSVGTGIETEAFF
v_gene: TRBV7-9; CDR3aa: CASSLGAPFYEQYF
v_gene: TRBV5-1; CDR3aa: CASSYLTGGQETQYF
v_gene: TRBV5-1; CDR3aa: CASSSGLAGGKPYNEQFF
v_gene: TRBV7-6; CDR3aa: CASSLERGGSSYEQYF
v_gene: TRBV2; CDR3aa: CASSQTTHTGELFF
v_gene: TRBV5-1; CDR3aa: CASSEQGNTIYF
v_gene: TRBV3-1/TRBV3-2; CDR3aa: CASSTTSRAGNTIYF
v_gene: TRBV5-1; CDR3aa: CASNPQPGVTEAFF
v_gene: TRBV5-1; CDR3aa: CASRKLAGPSTDTQYF
v_gene: TRBV7-8; CDR3aa: CASSITPGTQLEAFF
v_gene: TRBV5-1; CDR3aa: CASSPRRGAHQPQHF
v_gene: TRBV5-1; CDR3aa: CASSYWTASYEQYF
v_gene: TRBV11-3; CDR3aa: CASSLRTSGYEQYF
v_gene: TRBV6-2/TRBV6-3; CDR3aa: CASSYSIAGLAGDQETQYF
v_gene: TRBV4-1; CDR3aa: CASSQDLTLGNTIYF
v_gene: TRBV6-5; CDR3aa: CASSYGQDNEQFF
v_gene: TRBV21-1; CDR3aa: CASSKAARTEAFF
v_gene: TRBV7-2; CDR3aa: CASSLTGFETQYF
v_gene: TRBV27; CDR3aa: CASSPILAGGRNEQFF
v_gene: TRBV4-1; CDR3aa: CASSPSDYRGGRNQPQHF
v_gene: TRBV7-3; CDR3aa: CASSLMVAGTGELFF
v_gene: TRBV24-1; CDR3aa: CATSDSENTEAFF
v_gene: TRBV19; CDR3aa: CASSLTGDYGYTF
v_gene: TRBV9; CDR3aa: CASSVYRDSNTGELFF
v_gene: TRBV10-2; CDR3aa: CASGRRQGYEQYF
v_gene: TRBV6-5; CDR3aa: CASSTIGAVTEAFF